This T cell receptor (beta chain) stems from a study of a mutant IDH1 vaccine in newly diagnosed glioma. Only in-frame clones appear in the TCRdb table, and some are missing; sequencing was by immunoSEQ multiplex PCR. This sample has fewer than 65,000 clones; around 81% occur once, and the top ten carry more than 3%. This clone was observed a few times. Its specificity is not known. Germline V gene sequence: CDR1 SGHRS, CDR2 YFSETQ. The CDR3 sequence is 14 residues long. Trimming took off 0 bases at V and 9 bases at J, with 15 bases between the two ends. Time point indicated: week 5, during vaccination. Doses of 300 ug of mutant IDH1 20-mer peptide were given with topical imiquimod.

This chain links TRBV5-1 with TRBJ2-5; TRBD1 might be the D (5 bases). The origin of this receptor is a man aged 25 to 40 with glioma. The sequenced sample was PBMCs, obtained from a glioma patient whose treatment included an IDH1 peptide vaccine. CDR3 loop: CASSLEGLSGSQYF. In DNA, the CDR3 is TGCGCCAGCAGCTTGGAGGGGCTTTCTGGGTCCCAGTACTTC.